The entry below gives a single T cell receptor (beta chain) sequence along with its context. This sample stems from a study of blood T cell repertoires in COVID-19. The assay was immunoSEQ multiplex PCR, and TCRdb's table has in-frame clones only and misses some. The sample yields a few hundred thousand clones, roughly four fifths seen once. The CDR3 covers 16 residues. The sample comprised PBMCs or T cells enriched from blood (not recorded which). The genes are TRBV12-1 and TRBJ2-5; the D segment call TRBD2 is taken from the table without a DNA check. TRBV12-1 is flagged as a pseudogene. This clonotype was sampled from a man aged 50 to 59 who had recovered from COVID-19. The CDR3 reads CASSSMTSGAIKTQYF. As DNA, the CDR3 is TGTGCCAGCAGCTCCATGACTAGCGGGGCCATAAAGACCCAGTACTTC.